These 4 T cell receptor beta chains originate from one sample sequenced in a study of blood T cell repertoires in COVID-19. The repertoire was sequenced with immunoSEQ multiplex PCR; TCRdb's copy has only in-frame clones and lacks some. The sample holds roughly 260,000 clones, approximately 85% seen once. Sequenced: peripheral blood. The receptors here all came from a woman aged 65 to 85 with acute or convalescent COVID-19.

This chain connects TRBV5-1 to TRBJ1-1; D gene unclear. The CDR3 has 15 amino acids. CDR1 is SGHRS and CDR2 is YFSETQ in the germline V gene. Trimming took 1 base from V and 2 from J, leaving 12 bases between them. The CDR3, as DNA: TGCGCCAGCAGCTTGAAAACAGCTCGTAACACTGAAGCTTTCTTT. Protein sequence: CASSLKTARNTEAFF.

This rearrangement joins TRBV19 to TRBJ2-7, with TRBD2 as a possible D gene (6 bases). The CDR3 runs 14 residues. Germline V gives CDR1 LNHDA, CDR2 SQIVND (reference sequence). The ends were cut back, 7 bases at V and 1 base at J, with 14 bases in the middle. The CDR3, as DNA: TGTGCCAGTACTAGGGACTCCCTTTCCTACGAGCAGTACTTC. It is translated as CASTRDSLSYEQYF.

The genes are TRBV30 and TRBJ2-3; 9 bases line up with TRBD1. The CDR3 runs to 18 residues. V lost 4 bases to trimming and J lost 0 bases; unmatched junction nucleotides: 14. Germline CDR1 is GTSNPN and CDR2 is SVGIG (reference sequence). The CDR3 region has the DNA TGTGCCTGGACCCTAATGACAGGGGGAGGCATCAGCACAGATACGCAGTATTTT. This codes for CAWTLMTGGGISTDTQYF. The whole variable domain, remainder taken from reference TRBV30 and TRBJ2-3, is SQTIHQWPATLVQPVGSPLSLECTVEGTSNPNLYWYRQAAGRGLQLLFYSVGIGQISSEVPQNLSASRPQDRQFILSSKKLLLSDSGFYLCAWTLMTGGGISTDTQYFGPGTRLTVL.

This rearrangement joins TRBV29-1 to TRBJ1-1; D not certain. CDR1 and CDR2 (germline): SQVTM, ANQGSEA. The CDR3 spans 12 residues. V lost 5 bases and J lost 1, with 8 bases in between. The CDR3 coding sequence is TGCAGCGTTTTCCCAGGGAACACTGAAGCTTTCTTT. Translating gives CSVFPGNTEAFF.